A selection of T cell receptor beta chains follows, all from one sample in a study of shared clonotypes between healthy human individuals. Generated by immunoSEQ multiplex PCR, the TCRdb table keeps only in-frame clones and is missing some. The profile shows some 480,000 clones, 79% of them singletons. The sample was PBMCs. The receptors here all came from a woman aged 40 to 50 in good health. Some clones in this sample may be carry-over from other donors' samples. Both conserved end residues are part of each CDR3. The D gene is left open where the match is weak. Expanded clones get a size class; other rows say once, few or many, or leave the size out.

>TRBJ2-2|TRBD1|TRBV28|many|15
TGTGCCAGCAGTCCCGGGACAGGGCACACCGGGGAGCTGTTTTTT
CASSPGTGHTGELFF
>TRBJ2-7|TRBD1|TRBV4-1|NA|16
TGCGCCAGCAGCCGTCGAGGGGGCAGGGACTCCTACGAGCAGTACTTC
CASSRRGGRDSYEQYF
>TRBJ2-1|NA|TRBV9|NA|16
TGTGCCAGCAGCGTATTGGGGGGAAGGAACTACAATGAGCAGTTCTTC
CASSVLGGRNYNEQFF
>TRBJ2-7|NA|TRBV11-1|NA|15
TGTGCCAGCAGCTTAAGCCAGGGGTTCGCCTACGGGCAGTACTTC
CASSLSQGFAYGQYF
>TRBJ1-2|TRBD1|TRBV15|once|14
TGTGCCACCAGCGTGGGACAGGGAAACTATGGCTACACCTTC
CATSVGQGNYGYTF
>TRBJ1-6|NA|TRBV25-1|NA|16
TGTGCCAGCAGTGAAGCAGGCAACCAGTATAATTCACCCCTCCACTTT
CASSEAGNQYNSPLHF
>TRBJ2-3|NA|TRBV18|once|15
TGTGCCAGCTCACCCGACAGAGCTAGCACAGATACGCAGTATTTT
CASSPDRASTDTQYF
>TRBJ1-4|NA|TRBV19|NA|13
TGTGCCAGTAGTACGGGATCGAATGAAAAACTGTTTTTT
CASSTGSNEKLFF
>TRBJ1-1|NA|TRBV19|many|16
TGTGCCAGTAGTACCCTCTCCAGGGGCTGGAACACTGAAGCTTTCTTT
CASSTLSRGWNTEAFF
>TRBJ2-4|NA|TRBV28|NA|16
TGTGCCAGCAGTTTACTAGCGAGCTTAGCCAAAAACATTCAGTACTTC
CASSLLASLAKNIQYF
>TRBJ2-5|TRBD1|TRBV10-3|NA|13
TGTGCCATCAGTGGGGACAGCCAAGAGACCCAGTACTTC
CAISGDSQETQYF
>TRBJ1-5|NA|TRBV15|few|15
TGTGCCACCAGCAGAGATTCAGGGAGGGATCAGCCCCAGCATTTT
CATSRDSGRDQPQHF
>TRBJ2-7|NA|TRBV5-1|NA|14
TGCGCCAGCAGCCCGTCAGGCGGTCCCTACGAGCAGTACTTC
CASSPSGGPYEQYF
>TRBJ2-3|TRBD2|TRBV11-2|NA|14
TGTGCCAGCAGCTTAGGAGGATGGGGGGGTACGCAGTATTTT
CASSLGGWGGTQYF
>TRBJ2-1|NA|TRBV6-4|few|13
TGTGCCAGCAGTGCAGGACGGAACAATGAGCAGTTCTTC
CASSAGRNNEQFF
>TRBJ2-2|TRBD2|TRBV28|few|16
TGTGCCAGCAGTCATCCGACTAGCGGGAGGGCCGGGGAGCTGTTTTTT
CASSHPTSGRAGELFF
>TRBJ2-1|NA|TRBV5-6|NA|13
TGTGCCAGCAGCTTGGGGCAGATCAATGAGCAGTTCTTC
CASSLGQINEQFF
>TRBJ2-3|TRBD2|TRBV7-2|NA|16
TGTGCCAGCAGCTTAGGGGCTAGCGGGAGGACAGATACGCAGTATTTT
CASSLGASGRTDTQYF
>TRBJ2-5|TRBD2|TRBV28|NA|14
TGTGCCACCGACCTAGCGGGAGGGCAAGAGACCCAGTACTTC
CATDLAGGQETQYF
>TRBJ1-2|NA|TRBV28|many|13
TGTGCCAGCAGTTTAAGGGCTTTACCCTCAAACACCTTC
CASSLRALPSNTF
>TRBJ1-2|NA|TRBV7-8|many|18
TGTGCCAGCAGCTTACCCTTGGGTGGCGGCGATAAAATAAGTGGCTACACCTTC
CASSLPLGGGDKISGYTF
>TRBJ2-5|NA|TRBV5-1|NA|14
TGCGCCAGCAGCCCCGGGACGAGCCAAGAGACCCAGTACTTC
CASSPGTSQETQYF
>TRBJ1-1|NA|TRBV30|NA|15
TGTGCATGGAACTCGTGGGGACGGGGAGAGACTGAAGCTTTCTTT
CAWNSWGRGETEAFF
>TRBJ2-1|NA|TRBV30|NA|14
TGTGCCTGCATCGGCGGGACAGCATACAATGAGCAGTTCTTC
CACIGGTAYNEQFF
>TRBJ2-1|NA|TRBV15|NA|14
TGTGCCACCAGCAGAGTGGCAGGGTGGAGTGAGCAGTTCTTC
CATSRVAGWSEQFF
>TRBJ2-7|NA|TRBV6-5|once|15
TGTGCCAGCAGGGGATCAAGAAACCAATACTACGAGCAGTACTTC
CASRGSRNQYYEQYF
>TRBJ2-3|TRBD1|TRBV7-3|NA|16
TGTGCCAGCAGCCCCTCCCCACAGGGGCCCCGAGATACGCAGTATTTT
CASSPSPQGPRDTQYF
>TRBJ2-7|NA|TRBV6-5|NA|12
TGTGCCAGCAGACAGGGTCTGAGGGAGCAGTACTTC
CASRQGLREQYF
>TRBJ2-5|TRBD1|TRBV7-9|few|15
TGTGCCAGCAGCTTCGCCCTGCAAGGGGGCGGGACCCAGTACTTC
CASSFALQGGGTQYF
>TRBJ1-2|NA|TRBV19|NA|15
TGTGCCAGTACCCCCCAACAGGGTACAAGCTATGGCTACACCTTC
CASTPQQGTSYGYTF
>TRBJ2-1|NA|TRBV7-9|few|15
TGTGCCAGCAGCTTAAGCGGGCCCTCCTACAATGAGCAGTTCTTC
CASSLSGPSYNEQFF
>TRBJ1-5|NA|TRBV7-2|once|11
TGTGCCAGCAGCTCCGGGACAACCCAGCATTTT
CASSSGTTQHF
>TRBJ2-5|NA|TRBV5-1|NA|13
TGCGCCAGCAGAGGAGGTGTGCAAGAGACCCAGTACTTC
CASRGGVQETQYF
>TRBJ2-1|NA|TRBV7-2|once|15
TGTGCCAGCAGCTTAAGTGGGAGTCTGGAAAATGAGCAGTTCTTC
CASSLSGSLENEQFF
>TRBJ1-3|NA|TRBV5-6|NA|13
TGTGCCAGCAGCTTAACGGCTGGAAACACCATATATTTT
CASSLTAGNTIYF
>TRBJ2-1|TRBD2|TRBV19|once|17
TGTGCCAGTCGCGGAGGGTTAGCGGGGGGCTCCTACAATGAGCAGTTCTTC
CASRGGLAGGSYNEQFF
>TRBJ2-5|NA|TRBV28|NA|13
TGTGCCAGCAGTTTGGGGCTGGGCGAGACCCAGTACTTC
CASSLGLGETQYF
>TRBJ2-5|NA|TRBV7-2|NA|15
TGTGCCAGCAGCTCTAATGCCCGTGCGTGGGAGACCCAGTACTTC
CASSSNARAWETQYF
>TRBJ2-1|NA|TRBV9|NA|15
TGTGCCAGCAGCGTAGGGGACGGGGTCTACAATGAGCAGTTCTTC
CASSVGDGVYNEQFF
>TRBJ2-1|TRBD1|TRBV29-1|NA|14
TGCAGCATAGGCCTTATGACAGGGTGGAATGAGCAGTTCTTC
CSIGLMTGWNEQFF
>TRBJ2-5|NA|TRBV4-1|NA|14
TGCGCCAGCAGCCAAGTAACAGGGTGGGAGACCCAGTACTTC
CASSQVTGWETQYF
>TRBJ2-7|NA|TRBV5-1|NA|15
TGCGCCAGCAGCTTCGGGTCGGGGGAAACCTACGAGCAGTACTTC
CASSFGSGETYEQYF
>TRBJ1-2|TRBD1|TRBV4-2|NA|15
TGTGCCAGCAGCCAAGTGTCGACAGGGCCAAGTGGCTACACCTTC
CASSQVSTGPSGYTF
>TRBJ2-7|NA|TRBV5-5|NA|14
TGTGCCAGCAGCTTGCGGCAGTATTCCTACGAGCAGTACTTC
CASSLRQYSYEQYF
>TRBJ2-1|TRBD2|TRBV4-3|NA|15
TGCGCCAGCAGCCAAGAGGCGGGGAGGGGCCATGAGCAGTTCTTC
CASSQEAGRGHEQFF
>TRBJ2-7|NA|TRBV19|NA|17
TGTGCCAGTAGTAGTGGGGTCTACTACTCACCCTCCTACGAGCAGTACTTC
CASSSGVYYSPSYEQYF
>TRBJ2-5|TRBD2|TRBV27|once|14
TGTGCCAGCAGACAGAGTACTAGCGAGAAGACCCAGTACTTC
CASRQSTSEKTQYF
>TRBJ2-7|TRBD1|TRBV7-9|NA|15
TGTGCCAGCAGCTTAGCCGGGACAGGGGCCTACGAGCAGTACTTC
CASSLAGTGAYEQYF
>TRBJ2-7|NA|TRBV11-2|NA|14
TGTGCCAGCACCCGGGAAAGAGCAACCTACGAGCAGTACTTC
CASTRERATYEQYF
>TRBJ1-5|NA|TRBV5-6|once|16
TGTGCCAGCAGCTGGAGGGGTCGTGGTTTTAATCAGCCCCAGCATTTT
CASSWRGRGFNQPQHF
>TRBJ1-5|NA|TRBV10-3|NA|13
TGTGCCATCAGTGGATTTAGCAATCAGCCCCAGCATTTT
CAISGFSNQPQHF
>TRBJ2-1|NA|TRBV5-1|NA|13
TGCGCCAGCAGCTTGGTGGGGTTCAATGAGCAGTTCTTC
CASSLVGFNEQFF
>TRBJ1-2|NA|TRBV27|NA|17
TGTGCCTCAGAGCCCCACGGGGCATCAAAAGCTAACTATGGCTACACCTTC
CASEPHGASKANYGYTF
>TRBJ1-5|NA|TRBV19|NA|14
TGTGCCAGCCCACACGAGGACAGATATCAGCCCCAGCATTTT
CASPHEDRYQPQHF